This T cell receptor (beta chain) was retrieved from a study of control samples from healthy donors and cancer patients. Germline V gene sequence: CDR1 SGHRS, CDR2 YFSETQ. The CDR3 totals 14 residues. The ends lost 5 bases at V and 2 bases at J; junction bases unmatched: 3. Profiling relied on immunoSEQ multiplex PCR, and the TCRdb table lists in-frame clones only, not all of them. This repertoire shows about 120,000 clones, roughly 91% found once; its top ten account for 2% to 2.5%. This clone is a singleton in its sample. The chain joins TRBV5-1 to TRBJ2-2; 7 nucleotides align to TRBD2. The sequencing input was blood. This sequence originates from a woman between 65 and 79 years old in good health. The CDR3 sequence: CASRAGENTGELFF. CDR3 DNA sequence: TGCGCCAGCAGGGCGGGGGAAAACACCGGGGAGCTGTTTTTT.